The entry below gives a single T cell receptor (beta chain) sequence along with its context. Its antigen remains undetermined. No much larger clone exists at a distance of one base, and base qualities are not known. The sample carries other DNA sequences with the same CDR3. The meaning of the sample's time point label: about 28 days (+/-7) after the second vaccine dose. AZD1222 recipients with second doses at about 4 weeks or about 12 weeks were pooled, because spike-specific TCR depth and breadth did not differ between schedules. Vaccinee samples were obtained from the UK trials COV001 and COV002, which included a single-blind randomized controlled phase 2/3 trial of AZD1222 (ChAdOx1 nCoV-19) in healthy adults. For TCRbeta chain sequencing, PBMC samples were collected from trial participants at day 0 and at day 28 after the second dose. This sample is part of a study of T cell responses to AZD1222 COVID-19 vaccine (dated by TCRdb to 2020 to 2023). Concerning the study at large: TCR sequencing covered over 230 trial participants: nearly 210 given two doses of AZD1222 and approximately 26 given two doses of MenACWY control vaccine. Enrollment into the trials was organized by age into subgroups of 18-55, 56-69 and 70-plus years, and those subgroups contained roughly 150, 30 and 60 TCR-sequenced participants, respectively.

There are 14 amino acids in the CDR3, from cysteine to phenylalanine inclusive. The sequence is cut down to CDR3 DNA, 42 bases in frame from base 1. The junction carries 12 bases between V and J, which are trimmed by 8 bases and 1 base respectively. CDR1 is given as SNHLY and CDR2 as FYNNEI, both from the germline V gene. Broad study findings and their caveats: After two AZD1222 doses, spike-specific TCR breadth and depth were significantly higher than at day 0 and than in MenACWY recipients. Reportedly, almost half of the unique spike-specific TCRs recognized epitopes lying outside the regions that are mutated in the B.1.351 and B.1.1.7 variants. In the small 56-69-year group, the increase in depth fell short of significance, most likely because of low power. Because no day 14 peak-response samples were available, repertoires were characterized only after the peak T cell response. The vaccine-associated CD4 TCRs covered the entire spike protein, and the dominant responses fell in regions 160-218 and 743-854. Only a handful of AZD1222 recipients were SARS-CoV-2 seropositive at baseline, limiting conclusions about previously exposed vaccinees. Participants were mostly white British, with more females than males. The authors suggested clonal diversity may have been underestimated.

The CDR3 regions of human TCRbeta chains were analyzed by immunosequencing. Processing in the source paper ran as follows. TCRs in the repertoires were compared against a reference library of SARS-CoV-2-specific TCRs that had been generated with the MIRA antigen-specificity platform. Breadth was defined as the fraction of unique TCRs that were SARS-CoV-2-associated. Depth was defined as the fraction of total T cells that were SARS-CoV-2-associated. Using the MIRA data, each spike-specific TCR was assigned both to the spike region to which the TCR was reactive and to a CD4 or CD8 class. Log10-transformed breadth and depth values were compared by one-way ANOVA with Sidak's multiple comparisons tests. The source is immuneACCESS, and TCRdb retained only in-frame sequences with V and J called. Part of the clones is not carried over; for the studies checked, unresolved V genes explain less than half of this, and the remainder is unexplained. V, J and clone size are those of that table, while D and trimming were read from the DNA. For this sample there are around 150,000 clones; about 91% appear just once. About 3.7% of the sample belongs to the ten largest clones.

The chain is assembled from TRBV2 and TRBJ1-5; TRBD1 might be the D gene, on 6 matching bases. The sequence derives from an adult who received the AZD1222 COVID-19 vaccine. The sample here was peripheral blood, taken 28 days after the second AZD1222 dose. In nucleotides, the sequence is TGTGCCAGCTCGCGGGACACGAGCAATCAGCCCCAGCATTTT. This encodes CASSRDTSNQPQHF.